This T cell receptor beta chain derives from a study of T cell responses to AZD1222 COVID-19 vaccine. Study results and caveats: The breadth and depth of Spike-specific TCRs increased once two AZD1222 doses had been given. Donors in the cohort were predominantly white British and more often female, and clonal diversity was possibly underestimated. A reported finding is that nearly half of spike-specific TCRs target unmutated variant regions. Spike-wide vaccine-associated CD4 TCRs dominated at 160-218 and 743-854.

V was cut by 4 bases and J by 5 bases, with 16 bases left in between. There are 15 residues in the CDR3. Looked up from germline, CDR1 is SGHRS and CDR2 is YFSETQ. Note on this clone: The antigen remains undetermined.

Clones were sequenced by immunoSEQ multiplex PCR, and TCRdb holds only the in-frame ones, with some missing. The sample lists 75,000 to 100,000 clones; approximately 87% were seen once. The receptor was isolated from an adult in good health. V and J are TRBV5-1 and TRBJ2-1, with a weak D call TRBD1 (6 bases). This specimen consisted of peripheral blood, obtained on day 0 of AZD1222 vaccination. The CDR3 nucleotides are TGCGCCAGCAGCCCGGCCGGAGGACAGCACAATGAGCAGTTCTTC. It yields the protein CASSPAGGQHNEQFF.